A selection of T cell receptor beta chains follows, all from one sample in a study of blood T cells in healthy people across ages. TCRdb independently ran MiXCR on the 5' RACE reads; one entry per CDR3 protein. The sample records about 1.1 million distinct CDR3 sequences, less than 45% being singletons. The source material was blood. The origin of the receptors is a man aged 18-30 years in good health. CDR3s leave out the opening cysteine and the closing phenylalanine or tryptophan. D genes are given only for firm matches.

NA	TRBV11-2	ASSLDLSTYNEQF
NA	TRBV10-3	AISESLSGSTDTQY
NA	TRBV20-1	SASGGSPLH
NA	TRBV5-1	ASSLGAGANYGYT
NA	TRBV6-2/TRBV6-3	ASSAGTVNQPQH
NA	TRBV12-3/TRBV12-4	ASSLRGQGAGNYGYT
NA	TRBV6-5	ASSPLAGVWNTEAF
NA	TRBV12-3/TRBV12-4	ASSGTLTDTQY
NA	TRBV7-2	ASSLVADNTGELF
TRBD1	TRBV4-2	ASSQAGQGGGYT
TRBD1	TRBV5-5	ASSLKFRGQDNQPQH
NA	TRBV28	ASSGRHGDEKLF
NA	TRBV10-3	AISESVFRDTDTQY
NA	TRBV9	AGSKGGNYGYT
NA	TRBV27	ASSIWSNQPQH
NA	TRBV20-1	SAQGATNEKLF
TRBD1	TRBV4-1	ASSPGGANNQPQH
NA	TRBV12-3/TRBV12-4	ASTSQGFRSGEQY
NA	TRBV6-6	ASSYVPGSTYEQF
NA	TRBV5-1	ASSSAPRSKNIQY
TRBD2	TRBV9	ASSVTGGPQDTQY
NA	TRBV4-2	ASSQEARDYTQY
TRBD1	TRBV20-1	GARGQGSDTQY
TRBD1	TRBV4-1	ASSPQDRSINGYT
TRBD1	TRBV4-1	ASSQAAGTGNQPQH
NA	TRBV6-1	ASSPPGEGGHMNTEAF
TRBD1	TRBV27	AISYRDRVTDTQY
NA	TRBV7-2	ASSFSQSNQPQH
NA	TRBV9	ASSVGQRYTEAF
TRBD1	TRBV12-3/TRBV12-4	ASSLRDRGWADTQY
TRBD1	TRBV4-3	ASSQPPYRTGNSYEQY
NA	TRBV7-2	ASMTRSTDTQY
TRBD2	TRBV6-2/TRBV6-3	ASRKAGEYNEQY
NA	TRBV4-3	ASSQVRDYEQY
NA	TRBV7-9	ASSLFTGYGYT
NA	TRBV7-9	ASSGWGSYNEQF
NA	TRBV5-1	ASSLNSGGQNEQY
NA	TRBV5-1	ASSPTSMVYNEQY
NA	TRBV7-8	ASSLELARTPAQETQY
TRBD2	TRBV7-8	ASSPPSGGAFEQF
NA	TRBV27	ASSRWRRSSYNEQF
NA	TRBV2	ASRTGQRSPKLF
NA	TRBV12-3/TRBV12-4	ASSLEGAEDGQF
NA	TRBV14	ASSQDRAGGTGELF
TRBD2	TRBV2	ASSELADYNEQF
TRBD1	TRBV20-1	SAFRDRGSKAHQPQH
NA	TRBV27	ASSRRFEGRSSYEQY
NA	TRBV20-1	SARNDRTVTNEKLF
NA	TRBV20-1	SAAEVRSSYNEQF
TRBD1	TRBV5-6	ASSFDTGTGYGYT
NA	TRBV12-3/TRBV12-4	ASRTTGSLSAQH
NA	TRBV5-1	ASRYRGMNTEAF